This T cell receptor (beta chain) is from a study of cytomegalovirus exposure and HLA in healthy donors. Findings and caveats of the study: Earlier analysis looked at TCR beta V segments, and most were productive about 90% or about 30% of the time.

13 Jbeta primers and 60 Vbeta primers were used for the PCR. Only in-frame clones appear in the TCRdb table, and some are missing; sequencing was by immunoSEQ multiplex PCR. Among approximately 200,000 clones, roughly 80% were seen once, and the ten largest hold around 0.27%. This CDR3 has 13 amino acids. Trimming took 6 bases from V and 0 from J, leaving 11 bases between them. Germline V gives CDR1 SQVTM, CDR2 ANQGSEA. About this clone: Its matching antigen is unknown.

The TCR was taken from a boy younger than 18 in good health and CMV-seronegative. This rearrangement joins TRBV29-1 to TRBJ1-1, with D possibly matching TRBD1 (6 bases). Sample: PBMCs. Here the CDR3 reads CSVRTVMNTEAFF. The CDR3 DNA reads TGCAGCGTCCGGACAGTCATGAACACTGAAGCTTTCTTT.